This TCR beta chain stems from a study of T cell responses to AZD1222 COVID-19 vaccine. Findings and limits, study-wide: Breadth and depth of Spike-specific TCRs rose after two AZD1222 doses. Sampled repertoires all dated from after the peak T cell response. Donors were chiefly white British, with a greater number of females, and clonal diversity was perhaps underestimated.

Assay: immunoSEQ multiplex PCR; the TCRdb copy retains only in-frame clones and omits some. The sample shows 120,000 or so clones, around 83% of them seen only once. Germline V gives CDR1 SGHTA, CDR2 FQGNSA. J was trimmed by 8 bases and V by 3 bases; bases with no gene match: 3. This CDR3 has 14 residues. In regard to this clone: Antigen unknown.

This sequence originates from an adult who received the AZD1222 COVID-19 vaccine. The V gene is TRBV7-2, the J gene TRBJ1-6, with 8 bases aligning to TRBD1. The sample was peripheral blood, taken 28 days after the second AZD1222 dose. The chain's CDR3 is CASSFQGADSPLHF. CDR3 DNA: TGTGCCAGCAGCTTTCAGGGGGCGGATTCACCCCTCCACTTT. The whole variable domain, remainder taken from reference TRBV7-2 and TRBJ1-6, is GAGVSQSPSNKVTEKGKDVELRCDPISGHTALYWYRQSLGQGLEFLIYFQGNSAPDKSGLPSDRFSAERTGGSVSTLTIQRTQQEDSAVYLCASSFQGADSPLHFGNGTRLTVT.